The rows below give T cell receptor beta chains drawn from one sample of a study of tumour-infiltrating T cells in Burkitt lymphoma. Method: immunoSEQ multiplex PCR; TCRdb's copy keeps in-frame clones and lacks some. The table lists 7,500 to 8,500 clones, around 70% of them singletons, with approximately 39% in the top ten. The sequenced sample was tumor tissue. The source of these receptors is a human donor with diffuse large B-cell lymphoma. CDR3s include the opening cysteine and the closing phenylalanine or tryptophan.

v_gene: TRBV5-6; CDR3aa: CASSFVQGLALSDTQYF
v_gene: TRBV15; CDR3aa: CATSRDTLPQPQHF
v_gene: TRBV6-5; CDR3aa: CASSTYLGVNEQFF
v_gene: TRBV5-1; CDR3aa: CASRNPGANVLTF
v_gene: TRBV5-1; CDR3aa: CASSLGTDQETQYF
v_gene: TRBV9; CDR3aa: CASSVVGGPRETQYF
v_gene: TRBV19; CDR3aa: CASSIYNQPQHF
v_gene: TRBV5-6; CDR3aa: CASSGSWTGVNGYTF
v_gene: TRBV7-2; CDR3aa: CASSFGTGGEQFF
v_gene: TRBV5-1; CDR3aa: CASSGGTVRGYTF
v_gene: TRBV6-6; CDR3aa: CASEEGGWTYEQYF